These 4 T cell receptor beta chains originate from one sample sequenced in a study of blood T cell repertoires in COVID-19 (dated by TCRdb to 2020 to 2021). Library creation used the immunoSEQ multiplex PCR assay. This is the immuneACCESS table as TCRdb keeps it, with only in-frame sequences that have V and J called. A part of the clones is gone; compared with another copy, unresolved V genes explain less than half, and the rest is unexplained. The table for this sample lists about 250,000 clones; about 80% of them were counted only once. About 8.1% of the sample lies in the top ten. Source material: peripheral blood. These receptors were collected from a man older than 75 with acute or convalescent COVID-19.

The chain has TRBV5-1 and TRBJ1-1, with 11 bases lining up with TRBD1. Germline CDR1 and CDR2: SGHRS and YFSETQ. Trimming took 2 bases from V and 3 from J; bases not matched to a gene: 3. The CDR3 extends over 15 amino acids. The CDR3 nucleotides read TGCGCCAGCAGCTTAGGACAGGGGGCAGACACTGAAGCTTTCTTT. The encoded protein is CASSLGQGADTEAFF.

The genes are TRBV19 and TRBJ2-3; TRBD2 agrees at 10 bases. Germline assignment: CDR1 LNHDA and CDR2 SQIVND (reference sequence). This CDR3 is built from 16 residues. V shed 4 bases and J 3 bases; nucleotides not matched to a gene: 7. CDR3 in DNA: TGTGCCAGTAGTAACCGAGCGGGAGGGAGGACAGATACGCAGTATTTT. It encodes CASSNRAGGRTDTQYF.

This chain joins TRBV18 and TRBJ1-6; TRBD1 might be the D (6 bases). Per the germline V gene, CDR1 is KGHSH and CDR2 is LQKENI. The CDR3 spans 13 residues. With 4 bases removed from V and 13 bases from J, the gap between germline ends came to 14 bases. CDR3 bases: TGTGCCAGCTCACGACGGGACACCCCGCCCCTCCACTTT. Amino acids: CASSRRDTPPLHF.

In nucleotides, the CDR3 is TGTGCCAGCACTCGTGCAGCAGGGTGGGCCATATATTTT. It specifies CASTRAAGWAIYF. The gene calls are TRBV6-6 and TRBJ1-3; tentatively, D is TRBD1 (5 bases). The CDR3 runs to 13 residues. The germline V gene has CDR1 MNHNY and CDR2 SVGAGI (reference sequence). V was trimmed by 7 bases and J by 11 bases, leaving 18 bases between them.